This T cell receptor beta chain was captured in a study of cytomegalovirus exposure and HLA in healthy donors. 13 Jbeta primers and 60 Vbeta primers were used for the PCR. Data came from immunoSEQ multiplex PCR; TCRdb stores just in-frame clones and leaves some out. The sample consists of about 120,000 clones, more than 75% of them appearing once. These donors counted as nominally healthy when sampled, but unrecorded immune exposures were likely. Germline V gene sequence: CDR1 MNHNS, CDR2 SASEGT. This CDR3 is 13 amino acids long. V lost 8 bases and J lost 4; bases outside the gene matches: 4. This clone was observed once.

This sequence was found in a man aged 25-40 years in good health and CMV-seropositive. The sequenced material came from PBMCs. This sequence joins TRBV6-1 and TRBJ1-3; TRBD1 agrees at 8 bases. CDR3 amino acids: CASSDREGNTIYF. Written as DNA, the CDR3 is TGTGCCAGCTCGGACAGGGAGGGAAACACCATATATTTT.